A selection of T cell receptor beta chains follows, all from one sample in a study of response to subunit inactivated influenza vaccine. TCRdb processed the RT-PCR reads anew with MiXCR; each CDR3 protein has one entry. The data hold just over 300,000 distinct CDR3 sequences, with over 20% observed a single time. The material was PBMCs from blood, obtained 21 months after vaccination. The receptors here all came from a man aged 50 to 75 who received an inactivated influenza vaccine. Both conserved end residues are part of each CDR3. D genes are given only for firm matches. Size tells how often a clone was seen (once, few, many) or the class of an expanded clone, and some rows leave it out.

TRBJ1-1 few TRBD1 TRBV6-1 TGTGCCACCCGTCCAGGGGGCGGCACTGAAGCTTTCTTT CATRPGGGTEAFF
TRBJ2-3 . . TRBV6-5 TGTGCCAGCAGTTACTCGGGGACCCCCGCCACAGATACGCAGTATTTT CASSYSGTPATDTQYF
TRBJ1-4 . TRBD1 TRBV20-1 TGCAGTGCTAGAGATGGTCGACAGGGTGTTGAAAAACTGTTTTTT CSARDGRQGVEKLFF
TRBJ2-7 few . TRBV6-5 TGTGCCAGCAGTTACAGCCCGGGACGGGACTTCTACGAGCAGTACTTC CASSYSPGRDFYEQYF
TRBJ1-1 many TRBD1 TRBV12-3/TRBV12-4 TGTGCCAGCAGAAGCAGGACAGGGAGGACTGAAGCTTTCTTT CASRSRTGRTEAFF
TRBJ2-2 . . TRBV7-6 TGTGCCAGCAGCAGTTTCGTACGGAACACCGGGGAGCTGTTTTTT CASSSFVRNTGELFF
TRBJ1-1 many . TRBV12-3/TRBV12-4 TGTGCCAGCTGCCCAACACCCCTGGTTGAAGCTTTCTTT CASCPTPLVEAFF
TRBJ1-1 . TRBD1 TRBV5-1 TGCGCCAGCAGTCAAAGACAGGGGGCGGCTGAAGCTTTCTTT CASSQRQGAAEAFF
TRBJ2-2 . . TRBV10-3 TGTGCCATCAGTGATCTCACCGGGGAGCTGTTTTTT CAISDLTGELFF
TRBJ1-4 many TRBD1 TRBV20-1 TGCAGTGCTAGAACCCATGGGACAGTTTTAACAACTAATGAAAAACTGTTTTTT CSARTHGTVLTTNEKLFF
TRBJ2-1 . . TRBV7-8 TGTGCCAGCAGCTTATCTGGGGTTAGGAATGAGCAGTTCTTC CASSLSGVRNEQFF
TRBJ2-3 . TRBD1 TRBV10-3 TGTGCCATCAGACAGGGGGCGCCCACAGATACGCAGTATTTT CAIRQGAPTDTQYF
TRBJ1-1 . . TRBV6-1 TGTGCCAGCAGCGCCAACGGGATGAACACTGAAGCTTTCTTT CASSANGMNTEAFF
TRBJ1-1 . . TRBV13 TGTGCCAGCAGCTTCCCCCGCCTAGGGTTAAGGGAAGCTTTCTTT CASSFPRLGLREAFF
TRBJ2-1 . . TRBV20-1 TGCAGTGCTAGAGGGAGCGGCAGCTCCTACAATGAGCAGTTCTTC CSARGSGSSYNEQFF
TRBJ1-3 many TRBD1 TRBV7-2 TGTGCCAGCAGCTTAGTACCGGACAGGGGAAAAAACACCATATATTTT CASSLVPDRGKNTIYF
TRBJ1-5 many TRBD1 TRBV5-5 TGTGCCAGCAGTTGGGGGACAGGCAATCAGCCCCAGCATTTT CASSWGTGNQPQHF
TRBJ2-3 . . TRBV6-2/TRBV6-3 TGTGCCAGCAGTTTAGGGTGGGGACGCACAGATACGCAGTATTTT CASSLGWGRTDTQYF
TRBJ1-2 few . TRBV5-1 TGCGCCAGCAGGGAGACAGGAGGCAGCGTCCGTGGCTACACCTTC CASRETGGSVRGYTF
TRBJ2-1 few TRBD2 TRBV14 TGTGCCAGCAGCCACCTAGCGGAGTACAATGAGCAGTTCTTC CASSHLAEYNEQFF
TRBJ1-1 few . TRBV12-3/TRBV12-4 TGTGCCAGCAGTTTACGGGCTACCTTGAACACTGAAGCTTTCTTT CASSLRATLNTEAFF
TRBJ1-4 few TRBD1 TRBV5-1 TGCGCCAGCCAGGGGGCAGATGAAAAACTGTTTTTT CASQGADEKLFF
TRBJ1-2 many . TRBV30 TGTGCCTTCGGTCGGGCCAACTATGGCTACACCTTC CAFGRANYGYTF
TRBJ1-2 . . TRBV2 TGTGCCAGCATAGGTACTAACTATGGCTACACCTTC CASIGTNYGYTF
TRBJ1-5 . TRBD1 TRBV12-3/TRBV12-4 TGTGCCAGCAGTCCCGACAGGGATCGGCCCCAGCATTTT CASSPDRDRPQHF
TRBJ2-1 few . TRBV12-3/TRBV12-4 TGTGCCAGCAGTTTAGGGGTAGAAGGGCAGTTCTTC CASSLGVEGQFF
TRBJ2-1 few . TRBV12-3/TRBV12-4 TGTGCCAGCAGTTGGGGAAGCTTTCCACAGTTCTTC CASSWGSFPQFF
TRBJ1-1 . . TRBV29-1 TGCAGCGCCGACCCCGGGGGGCGAACTGAAGCTTTCTTT CSADPGGRTEAFF
TRBJ2-7 few . TRBV6-5 TGTGCCAGCAGTTACCACTACGAGCAGTACTTC CASSYHYEQYF
TRBJ1-1 few . TRBV5-1 TGCGCCAGCGGTCACGGGGGCGTGAATATGAACACTGAAGCTTTCTTT CASGHGGVNMNTEAFF
TRBJ2-5 . . TRBV12-3/TRBV12-4 TGTGCCAGCAGTTCACAGGGTCGTGAGACCCAGTACTTC CASSSQGRETQYF
TRBJ1-5 . . TRBV12-5 TGTGCTAGTGGTAACGGGGGGCCCCAGCATTTT CASGNGGPQHF
TRBJ1-1 many . TRBV15 TGTGCCACCAGCAGAGAGAGTTCCCCCCGAGCTTTCTTT CATSRESSPRAFF
TRBJ1-3 few TRBD1 TRBV12-3/TRBV12-4 TGTGCCAGCAGTCGCGGGACAGTTTCTGGAAACACCATATATTTT CASSRGTVSGNTIYF
TRBJ2-3 . TRBD1 TRBV9 TGTGCCAGCAGCGTAGGGACAGGGAGACGTCTAGGCCTAGATACGCAGTATTTT CASSVGTGRRLGLDTQYF
TRBJ2-2 few TRBD2 TRBV24-1 TGTGCCACCAGTGATAGGACTAGCTCCTACCCCGGGACCGGGGAGCTGTTTTTT CATSDRTSSYPGTGELFF
TRBJ1-4 many . TRBV5-1 TGCGCCAGCAGCCCCGGGACGGCGAATGAAAAACTGTTTTTT CASSPGTANEKLFF
TRBJ1-2 . . TRBV7-2 TGTGCCAGCAGCCCCGATCCGGGCAAGTGGTATGGCTACACCTTC CASSPDPGKWYGYTF
TRBJ1-1 many . TRBV5-1 TGCGCCAGCAGCTTTACCGCGGGGAACACTGAAGCTTTCTTT CASSFTAGNTEAFF
TRBJ2-1 . . TRBV27 TGTGCCAGCAGTTTAGGTTCCCCTGGTTACAATGAGCAGTTCTTC CASSLGSPGYNEQFF
TRBJ1-4 few . TRBV7-2 TGTGCCAGCAGCTTAGCGGTCGCTTACTCGAATGAAAAACTGTTTTTT CASSLAVAYSNEKLFF
TRBJ1-1 . . TRBV11-1 TGTGCCAGCAGCTTAGTGGGTTTCAGACAGATGGAATTGAACACTGAAGCTTTCTTT CASSLVGFRQMELNTEAFF
TRBJ2-4 . TRBD1 TRBV5-1 TGCGCCAGCAGCCTTCAGGGGGCAGCCAAAAACATTCAGTACTTC CASSLQGAAKNIQYF
TRBJ1-6 . . TRBV27 TGTGCCAGCAGTTTACAGGGGTGGATTCCACCCCTCCACTTT CASSLQGWIPPLHF
TRBJ1-2 few . TRBV6-5 TGTGCCAGCAGTTACAGAGGGGGTGGGAGCTACACCTTC CASSYRGGGSYTF
TRBJ2-1 . . TRBV6-2/TRBV6-3 TGTGCCAGCAGTTACTCGGGGGCCCCTTACAATGAGCAGTTCTTC CASSYSGAPYNEQFF
TRBJ2-3 many . TRBV7-2 TGTGCCAGCAGCTTAGCCCCCTCCACAGATACGCAGTATTTT CASSLAPSTDTQYF
TRBJ2-6 few . TRBV5-1 TGCGCCAGCAGCTCGGACTCTGGGGCCAACGTCCTGACTTTC CASSSDSGANVLTF
TRBJ2-7 few . TRBV6-1 TGTGCCAGCAGCCCAGGGGTGGCCTCCTACGAGCAGTACTTC CASSPGVASYEQYF
TRBJ2-4 . . TRBV7-8 TGTGCCAGCAGCTTAACGGCGGTAGCCAAAAACATTCAGTACTTC CASSLTAVAKNIQYF
TRBJ2-1 . TRBD2 TRBV5-1 TGCGCCAGCAGCAGTACCGGGACTAGCGGTAATGAGCAGTTCTTC CASSSTGTSGNEQFF